Listed below are T cell receptor beta chains from one sample, sequenced in a study of vaccination and CD4 T cells after COVID-19. TCRdb processed the PCR reads anew with MiXCR; each CDR3 protein has one entry. The sample has approximately 10,000 distinct CDR3 sequences; 50% to 80% are singletons. Their specific antigens are unknown. Sequencing input: CD4+ T cells from blood, cultured in vitro. These receptors came from a human donor who had recovered from COVID-19. Each CDR3 is given with its conserved first and last residue. The D gene is left open where the match is weak. Only part of the rows carry a size: once, few, many, or a class if the clone is expanded.

V,D,size,J,DNA,CDR3
TRBV20-1,-,-,TRBJ2-3,TGCAGTGCTAGACCAGCCCGAGAGCCAGATGCGCAGTATTTT,CSARPAREPDAQYF
TRBV7-2,-,-,TRBJ2-7,TGTGCCGGCAGCCTCACTTGGGACCGGTCTTCGGAGCAGTACTTC,CAGSLTWDRSSEQYF
TRBV2,TRBD1,few,TRBJ1-1,TGTGCCAGCAGTGAAGCGCGGGCAGGGGGGGGGACTGAAGCTTTCTTT,CASSEARAGGGTEAFF
TRBV7-9,-,-,TRBJ2-2,TGTGCCAGCAGTCGGGGCAGGGAGTCCACCGGGGAGCTGTTTTTT,CASSRGRESTGELFF
TRBV9,TRBD1,-,TRBJ1-1,TGTGCCAGCAGCGTAGATGGGAGGGGGCAAGCTTTCTTT,CASSVDGRGQAFF
TRBV5-4,-,medium-sized,TRBJ1-1,TGTGCCAGCAGCTTGGGGGTGAACACTGAAGCTTTCTTT,CASSLGVNTEAFF
TRBV19,-,few,TRBJ2-3,TGTGCCAGTAGTATGGGGGGGGGGCTGGCAGATACGCAGTATTTT,CASSMGGGLADTQYF
TRBV20-1,-,-,TRBJ2-3,TGCAGTGCTGAGGGGGCTTGGGGCGGGGGCACAGATACGCAGTATTTT,CSAEGAWGGGTDTQYF
TRBV9,-,-,TRBJ1-1,TGTGCCAGCAGCGCCCGTATTGGGGTGAACACTGAAGCTTTCTTT,CASSARIGVNTEAFF
TRBV11-3,-,-,TRBJ1-3,TGTGCCAGCAGCTTAGGACCGTTAAGCTCTGGAAACACCATATATTTT,CASSLGPLSSGNTIYF
TRBV7-2,TRBD1,-,TRBJ1-1,TGTGCCAGCAGCTTAGACAGGGGGCGCGCTGAAGCTTTCTTT,CASSLDRGRAEAFF
TRBV20-1,-,-,TRBJ2-3,TGCAGTGCTAGATTTAGCGGAAGCACAGATACGCAGTATTTT,CSARFSGSTDTQYF
TRBV20-1,-,-,TRBJ1-2,TGCGGGATAGACAGGAATAACTATGGCTACACCTTC,CGIDRNNYGYTF
TRBV7-3,-,-,TRBJ2-1,TGTGCCAGCAGCCCCTGGGGGCCCGGGGGGAGGAATGAGCAGTTCTTC,CASSPWGPGGRNEQFF
TRBV2,-,few,TRBJ1-1,TGTGCCAGCAAGATGAACACTGAAGCTTTCTTT,CASKMNTEAFF
TRBV20-1,-,few,TRBJ1-1,TGCAGTGCCCAACCCGGGGCCACTGAAGCTTTCTTT,CSAQPGATEAFF
TRBV2,-,-,TRBJ1-5,TGTGCCAGCAGCGACGGGCCCAGTCGGCCCCAGCATTTT,CASSDGPSRPQHF
TRBV2,-,-,TRBJ1-1,TGTGCCAGCAGTGAATCGGAGGGGCCCACTGAAGCTTTCTTT,CASSESEGPTEAFF